The T cell receptor beta chain under discussion was sequenced for a study of shared clonotypes between healthy human individuals. Study information: Three plates each covered CD4 naive and memory; CD8 naive two, CD8 memory one.

CDR3 length: 13 amino acids. Germline assignment: CDR1 SGHDT and CDR2 YYEEEE. Trimming cost V 6 bases and J 4 bases, with 10 bases left between them. Investigators divided CD4+ cells into CD45RA+ naive and CD45RA-negative memory subsets. Deep level was the assay's run setting. Profiling relied on immunoSEQ multiplex PCR, and the TCRdb table lists in-frame clones only, not all of them. Among some 200,000 clones listed, approximately 60% were seen once. This TCR was recovered from a young man in good health. The specimen was memory CD4+ T cells sorted from blood. Noted subset: CD45RA-negative fraction. The V call is TRBV5-6, the J call TRBJ1-4; D is uncertain. CDR3 sequence (DNA): TGTGCCAGCACCCGGACGGGTAATGAAAAACTGTTTTTT. Residues: CASTRTGNEKLFF.